This T cell receptor beta chain was observed in a study of cytomegalovirus exposure and HLA in healthy donors. 60 Vbeta and 13 Jbeta primers were used in PCR. Clones were read by immunoSEQ multiplex PCR, and TCRdb kept only the in-frame ones, dropping some. The repertoire holds 150,000 or so clones, approximately 71% seen once, with about 10% in the top ten. The clonotype originates from a man between 18 and 29 years old in good health and CMV-seropositive. Sequenced sample: PBMCs.

The CDR3, as DNA: TGTGCCAGCAGTGAAGTTGAGCCAGGGACTAATGAAAAACTGTTTTTT. Protein: CASSEVEPGTNEKLFF. The V gene is TRBV6-1, the J gene TRBJ1-4; maybe TRBD1 (5 bases). Germline CDR1 MNHNS, CDR2 SASEGT. Trimming shortened V by 1 base and J by 2 bases, and 11 bases separated the two germline ends. This CDR3 has 16 residues.